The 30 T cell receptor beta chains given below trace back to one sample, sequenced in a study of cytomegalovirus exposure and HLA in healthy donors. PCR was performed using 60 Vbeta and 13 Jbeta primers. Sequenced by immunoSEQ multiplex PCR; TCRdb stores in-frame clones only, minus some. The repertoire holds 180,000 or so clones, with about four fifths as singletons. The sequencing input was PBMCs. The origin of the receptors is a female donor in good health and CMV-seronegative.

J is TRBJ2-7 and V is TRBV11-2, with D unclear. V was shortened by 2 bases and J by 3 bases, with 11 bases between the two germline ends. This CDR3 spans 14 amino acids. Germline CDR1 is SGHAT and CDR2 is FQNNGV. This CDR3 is CASSLLGRDYEQYF. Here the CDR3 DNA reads TGTGCCAGCAGCTTATTGGGCAGAGACTACGAGCAGTACTTC.

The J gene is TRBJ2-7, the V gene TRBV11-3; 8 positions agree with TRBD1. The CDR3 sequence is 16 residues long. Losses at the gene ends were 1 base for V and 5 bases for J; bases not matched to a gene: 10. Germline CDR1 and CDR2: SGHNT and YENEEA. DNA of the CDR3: TGTGCCAGCAGCTTAGTTTTGGCAGGGGGCGAAAACGAGCAGTACTTC. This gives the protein CASSLVLAGGENEQYF. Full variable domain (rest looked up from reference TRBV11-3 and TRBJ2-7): EAGVVQSPRYKIIEKKQPVAFWCNPISGHNTLYWYLQNLGQGPELLIRYENEEAVDDSQLPKDRFSAERLKGVDSTLKIQPAELGDSAVYLCASSLVLAGGENEQYFGPGTRLTVT.

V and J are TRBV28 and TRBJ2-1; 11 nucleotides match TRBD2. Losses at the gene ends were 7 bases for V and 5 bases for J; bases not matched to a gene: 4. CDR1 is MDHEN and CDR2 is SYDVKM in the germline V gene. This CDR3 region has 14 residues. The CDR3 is CASTTSGSHNEQFF. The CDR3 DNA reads TGTGCCAGCACTACTAGCGGGAGCCACAATGAGCAGTTCTTC.

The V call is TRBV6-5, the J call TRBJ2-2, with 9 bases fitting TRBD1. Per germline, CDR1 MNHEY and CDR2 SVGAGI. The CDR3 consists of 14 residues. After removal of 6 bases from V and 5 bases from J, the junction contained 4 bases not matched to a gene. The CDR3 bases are TGTGCCAGCAGGGGGACAGGGTGGACCGGGGAGCTGTTTTTT. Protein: CASRGTGWTGELFF.

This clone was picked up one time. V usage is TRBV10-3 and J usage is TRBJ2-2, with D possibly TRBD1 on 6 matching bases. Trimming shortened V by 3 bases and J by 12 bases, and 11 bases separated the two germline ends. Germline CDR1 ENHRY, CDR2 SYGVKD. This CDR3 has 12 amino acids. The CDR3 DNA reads TGTGCCATCAGTGACGAACAGGGTCAGCTGTTTTTT. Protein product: CAISDEQGQLFF.

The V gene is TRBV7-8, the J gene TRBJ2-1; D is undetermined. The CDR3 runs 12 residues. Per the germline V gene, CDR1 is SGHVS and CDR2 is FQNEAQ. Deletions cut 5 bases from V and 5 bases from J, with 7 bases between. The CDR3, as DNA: TGTGCCAGCAGCCGAGGAAACAATGAGCAGTTCTTC. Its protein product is CASSRGNNEQFF.

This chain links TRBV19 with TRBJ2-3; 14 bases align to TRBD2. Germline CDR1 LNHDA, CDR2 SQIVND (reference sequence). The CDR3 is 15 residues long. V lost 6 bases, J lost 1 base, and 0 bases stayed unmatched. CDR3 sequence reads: CASRTSGRGTDTQYF. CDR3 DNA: TGTGCCAGTAGGACTAGCGGGAGGGGCACAGATACGCAGTATTTT. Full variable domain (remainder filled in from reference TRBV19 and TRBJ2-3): DGGITQSPKYLFRKEGQNVTLSCEQNLNHDAMYWYRQDPGQGLRLIYYSQIVNDFQKGDIAEGYSVSREKKESFPLTVTSAQKNPTAFYLCASRTSGRGTDTQYFGPGTRLTVL.

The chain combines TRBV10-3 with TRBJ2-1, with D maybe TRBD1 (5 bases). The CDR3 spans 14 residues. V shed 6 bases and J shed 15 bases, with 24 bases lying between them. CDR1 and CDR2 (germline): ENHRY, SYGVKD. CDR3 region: CAIRPGSSISRPFF. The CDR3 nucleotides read TGTGCCATCAGGCCAGGGTCCTCTATTTCTCGACCGTTCTTC.

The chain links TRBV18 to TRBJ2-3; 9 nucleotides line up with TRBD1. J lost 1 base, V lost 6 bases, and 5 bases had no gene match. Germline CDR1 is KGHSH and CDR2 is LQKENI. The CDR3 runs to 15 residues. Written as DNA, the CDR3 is TGTGCCAGCTCGCCGGGACAGGGACGCACAGATACGCAGTATTTT. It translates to CASSPGQGRTDTQYF. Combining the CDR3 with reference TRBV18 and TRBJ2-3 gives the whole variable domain NAGVMQNPRHLVRRRGQEARLRCSPMKGHSHVYWYRQLPEEGLKFMVYLQKENIIDESGMPKERFSAEFPKEGPSILRIQQVVRGDSAAYFCASSPGQGRTDTQYFGPGTRLTVL.

This chain's CDR3 is CASSPSGRIDEQYF. The CDR3 DNA reads TGCGCCAGCAGCCCTAGCGGGAGAATCGACGAGCAGTACTTC. This chain uses TRBV5-1 with TRBJ2-7; the match to TRBD2 covers 10 bases. The CDR3 runs 14 residues. Unmatched junction bases numbered 6, after V lost 4 bases and J lost 5 bases. Germline values: CDR1 SGHRS, CDR2 YFSETQ.

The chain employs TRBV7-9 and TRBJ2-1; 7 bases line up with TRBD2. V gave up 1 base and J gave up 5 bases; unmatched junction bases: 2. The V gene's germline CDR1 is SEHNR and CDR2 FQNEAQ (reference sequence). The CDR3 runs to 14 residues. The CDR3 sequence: CASSLGLADNEQFF. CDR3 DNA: TGTGCCAGCAGCTTAGGTCTAGCGGACAATGAGCAGTTCTTC.

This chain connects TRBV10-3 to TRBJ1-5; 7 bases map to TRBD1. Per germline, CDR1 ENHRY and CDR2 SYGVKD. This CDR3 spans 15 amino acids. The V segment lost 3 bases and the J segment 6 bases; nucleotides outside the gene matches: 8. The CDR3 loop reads CAISEGQGDGQPQHF. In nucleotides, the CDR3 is TGTGCCATCAGTGAAGGGCAGGGGGACGGTCAGCCCCAGCATTTT.

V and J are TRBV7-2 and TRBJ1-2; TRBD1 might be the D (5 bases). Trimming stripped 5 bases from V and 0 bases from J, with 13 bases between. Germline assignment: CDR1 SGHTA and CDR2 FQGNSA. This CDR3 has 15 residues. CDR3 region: CASSRDSLTNYGYTF. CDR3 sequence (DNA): TGTGCCAGCAGCCGAGACAGCCTTACTAACTATGGCTACACCTTC.

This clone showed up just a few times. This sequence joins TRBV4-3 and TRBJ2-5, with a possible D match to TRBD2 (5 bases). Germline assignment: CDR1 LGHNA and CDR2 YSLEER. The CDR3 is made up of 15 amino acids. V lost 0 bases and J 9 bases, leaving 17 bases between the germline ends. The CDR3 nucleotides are TGCGCCAGCAGCCAAGATGTAAACCGTCCGGGGTCCCAGTACTTC. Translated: CASSQDVNRPGSQYF.

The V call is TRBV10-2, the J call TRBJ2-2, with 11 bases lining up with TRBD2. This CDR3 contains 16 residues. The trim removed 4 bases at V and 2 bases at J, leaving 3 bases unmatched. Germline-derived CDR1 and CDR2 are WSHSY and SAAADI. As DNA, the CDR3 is TGCGCCAGCAGTGCACTAGCGGGAGCTAACACCGGGGAGCTGTTTTTT. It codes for CASSALAGANTGELFF.

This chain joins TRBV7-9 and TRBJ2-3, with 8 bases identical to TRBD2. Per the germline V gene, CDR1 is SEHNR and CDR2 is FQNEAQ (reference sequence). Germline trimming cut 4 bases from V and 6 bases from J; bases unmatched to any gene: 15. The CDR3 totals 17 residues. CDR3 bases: TGTGCCAGCAGCTCTCCCGGGGTGGCGGGAGGCTGGGATACGCAGTATTTT. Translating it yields CASSSPGVAGGWDTQYF. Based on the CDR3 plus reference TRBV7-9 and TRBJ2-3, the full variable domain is DTGVSQNPRHKITKRGQNVTFRCDPISEHNRLYWYRQTLGQGPEFLTYFQNEAQLEKSRLLSDRFSAERPKGSFSTLEIQRTEQGDSAMYLCASSSPGVAGGWDTQYFGPGTRLTVL.

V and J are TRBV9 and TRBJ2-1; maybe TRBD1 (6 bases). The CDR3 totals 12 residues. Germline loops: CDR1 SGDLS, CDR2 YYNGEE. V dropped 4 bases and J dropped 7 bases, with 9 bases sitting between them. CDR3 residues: CASSKQGNEQFF. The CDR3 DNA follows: TGTGCCAGCAGCAAACAGGGAAATGAGCAGTTCTTC.

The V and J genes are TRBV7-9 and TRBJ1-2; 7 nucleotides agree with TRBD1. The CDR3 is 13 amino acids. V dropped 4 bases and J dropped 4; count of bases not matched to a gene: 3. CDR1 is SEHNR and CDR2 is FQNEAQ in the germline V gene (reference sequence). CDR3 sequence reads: CASSWDSGYGYTF. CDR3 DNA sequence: TGTGCCAGCAGCTGGGACAGCGGCTATGGCTACACCTTC.

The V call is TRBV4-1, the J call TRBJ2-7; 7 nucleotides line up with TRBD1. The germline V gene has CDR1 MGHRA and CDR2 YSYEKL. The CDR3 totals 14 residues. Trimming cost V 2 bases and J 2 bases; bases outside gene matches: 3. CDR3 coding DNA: TGCGCCAGCAGCCAAAGACAGGGAACCTACGAGCAGTACTTC. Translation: CASSQRQGTYEQYF.

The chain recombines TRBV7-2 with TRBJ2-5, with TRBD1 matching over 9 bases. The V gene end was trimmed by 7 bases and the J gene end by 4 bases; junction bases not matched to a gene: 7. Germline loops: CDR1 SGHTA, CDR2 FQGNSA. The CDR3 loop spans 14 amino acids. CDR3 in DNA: TGTGCCAGCAACGAACAGGGGGCCCGAGAGACCCAGTACTTC. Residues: CASNEQGARETQYF.

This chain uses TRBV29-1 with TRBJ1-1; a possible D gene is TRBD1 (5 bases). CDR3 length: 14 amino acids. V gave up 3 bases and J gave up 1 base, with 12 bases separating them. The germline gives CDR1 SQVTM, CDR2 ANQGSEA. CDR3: CSVENQGKNTEAFF. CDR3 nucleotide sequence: TGCAGCGTTGAGAACCAGGGTAAGAACACTGAAGCTTTCTTT.

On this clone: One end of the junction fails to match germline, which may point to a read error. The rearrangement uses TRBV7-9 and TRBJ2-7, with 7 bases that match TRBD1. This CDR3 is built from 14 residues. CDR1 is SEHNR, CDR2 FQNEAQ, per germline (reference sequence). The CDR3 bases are TGTTCCAGCAGCTCCGCCGGGACAGCCTACGAGCAGTACTTC. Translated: CSSSSAGTAYEQYF.

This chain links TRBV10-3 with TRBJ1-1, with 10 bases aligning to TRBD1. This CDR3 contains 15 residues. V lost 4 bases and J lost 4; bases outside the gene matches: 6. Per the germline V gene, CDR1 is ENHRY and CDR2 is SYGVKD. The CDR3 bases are TGTGCCATCAGTGGACCGGACAGGGGGGGCACTGAAGCTTTCTTT. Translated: CAISGPDRGGTEAFF.

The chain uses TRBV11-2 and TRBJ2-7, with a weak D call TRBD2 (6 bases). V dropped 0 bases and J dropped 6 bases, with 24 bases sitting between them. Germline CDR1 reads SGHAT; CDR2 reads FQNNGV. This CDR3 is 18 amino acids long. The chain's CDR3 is CASSLDHWGGVRGGEQYF. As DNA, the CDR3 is TGTGCCAGCAGCTTAGACCACTGGGGTGGTGTTAGGGGAGGCGAGCAGTACTTC.

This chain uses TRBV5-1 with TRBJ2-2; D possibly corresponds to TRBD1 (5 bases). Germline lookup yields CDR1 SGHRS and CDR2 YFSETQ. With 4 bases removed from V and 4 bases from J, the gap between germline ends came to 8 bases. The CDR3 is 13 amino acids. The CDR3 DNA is TGCGCCAGCAGCGTGCAGGGCACCGGGGAGCTGTTTTTT. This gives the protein CASSVQGTGELFF.

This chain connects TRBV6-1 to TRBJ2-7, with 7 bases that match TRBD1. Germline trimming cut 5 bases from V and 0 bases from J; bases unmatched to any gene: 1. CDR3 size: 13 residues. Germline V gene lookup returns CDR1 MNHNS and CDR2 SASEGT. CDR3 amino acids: CASSRQGSYEQYF. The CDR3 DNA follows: TGTGCCAGCAGTAGACAGGGCTCCTACGAGCAGTACTTC.

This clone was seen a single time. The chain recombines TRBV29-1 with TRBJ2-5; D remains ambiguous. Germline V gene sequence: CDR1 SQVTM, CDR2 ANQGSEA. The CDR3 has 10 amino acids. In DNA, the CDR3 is TGCGGAGAAGGCGGAGAGACCCAGTACTTC. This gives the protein CGEGGETQYF. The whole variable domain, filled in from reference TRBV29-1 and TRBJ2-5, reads SAVISQKPSRDICQRGTSLTIQCQVDSQVTMMFWYRQQPGQSLTLIATANQGSEATYESGFVIDKFPISRPNLTFSTLTVSNMSPEDSSIYLCGEGGETQYFGPGTRLLVL.

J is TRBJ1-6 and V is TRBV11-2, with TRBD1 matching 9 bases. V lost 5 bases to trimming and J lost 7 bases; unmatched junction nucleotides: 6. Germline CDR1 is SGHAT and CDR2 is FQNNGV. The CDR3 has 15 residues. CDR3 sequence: CASSQGQGDNSPLHF. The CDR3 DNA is TGTGCCAGCAGCCAGGGACAGGGAGACAATTCACCCCTCCACTTT.

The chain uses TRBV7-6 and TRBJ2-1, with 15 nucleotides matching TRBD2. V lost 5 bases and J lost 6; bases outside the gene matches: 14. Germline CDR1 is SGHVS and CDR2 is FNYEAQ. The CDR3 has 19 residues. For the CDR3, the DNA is TGTGCCAGCAGCCGCCGGACTAGCGGGGGGGCCGTTCTCCGCAATGAGCAGTTCTTC. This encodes CASSRRTSGGAVLRNEQFF.

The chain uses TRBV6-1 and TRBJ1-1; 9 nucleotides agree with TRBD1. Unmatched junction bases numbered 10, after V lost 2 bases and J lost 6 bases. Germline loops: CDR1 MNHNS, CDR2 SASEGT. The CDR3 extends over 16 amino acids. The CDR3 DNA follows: TGTGCCAGCAGTGAAAGAATGGGACAGGGAGGCTCTGAAGCTTTCTTT. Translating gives CASSERMGQGGSEAFF.